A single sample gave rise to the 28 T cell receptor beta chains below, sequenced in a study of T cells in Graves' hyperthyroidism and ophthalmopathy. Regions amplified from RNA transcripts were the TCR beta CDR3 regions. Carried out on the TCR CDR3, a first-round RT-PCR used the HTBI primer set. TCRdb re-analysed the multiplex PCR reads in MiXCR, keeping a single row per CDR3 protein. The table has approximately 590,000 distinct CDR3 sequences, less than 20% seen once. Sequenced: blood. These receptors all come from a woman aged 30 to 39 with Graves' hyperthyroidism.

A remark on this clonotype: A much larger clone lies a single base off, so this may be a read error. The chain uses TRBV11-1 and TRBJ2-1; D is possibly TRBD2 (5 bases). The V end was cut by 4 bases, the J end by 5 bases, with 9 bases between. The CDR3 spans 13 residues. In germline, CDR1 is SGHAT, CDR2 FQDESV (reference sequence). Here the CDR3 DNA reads TGTGCCAGCAGCTCCGGGATTCACAATGAGCAGTTCTTC. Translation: CASSSGIHNEQFF.

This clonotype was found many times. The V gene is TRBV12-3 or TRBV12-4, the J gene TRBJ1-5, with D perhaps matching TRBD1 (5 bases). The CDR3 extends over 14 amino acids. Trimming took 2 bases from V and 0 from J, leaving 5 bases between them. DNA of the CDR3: TGTGCCAGCAGTTTAACAGGTAGCAATCAGCCCCAGCATTTT. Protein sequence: CASSLTGSNQPQHF.

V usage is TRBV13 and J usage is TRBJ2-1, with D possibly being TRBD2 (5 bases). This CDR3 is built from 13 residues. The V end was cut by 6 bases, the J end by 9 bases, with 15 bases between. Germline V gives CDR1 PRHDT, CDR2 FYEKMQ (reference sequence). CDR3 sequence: CASRAVGGTEQFF. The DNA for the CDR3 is TGTGCCAGCAGGGCCGTAGGAGGAACTGAGCAGTTCTTC.

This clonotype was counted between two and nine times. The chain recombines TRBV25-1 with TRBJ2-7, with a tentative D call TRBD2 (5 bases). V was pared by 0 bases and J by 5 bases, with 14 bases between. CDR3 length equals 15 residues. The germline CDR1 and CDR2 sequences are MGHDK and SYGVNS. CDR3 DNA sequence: TGTGCCAGCAGTGAATATAAAGTATCTAGCAACGAGCAGTACTTC. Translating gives CASSEYKVSSNEQYF.

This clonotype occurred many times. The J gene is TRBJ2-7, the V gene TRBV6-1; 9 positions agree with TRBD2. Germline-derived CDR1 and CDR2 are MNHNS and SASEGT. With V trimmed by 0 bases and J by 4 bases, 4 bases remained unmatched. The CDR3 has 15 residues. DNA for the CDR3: TGTGCCAGCAGTGAAGCGACTAGCGGCCAATACGAGCAGTACTTC. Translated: CASSEATSGQYEQYF.

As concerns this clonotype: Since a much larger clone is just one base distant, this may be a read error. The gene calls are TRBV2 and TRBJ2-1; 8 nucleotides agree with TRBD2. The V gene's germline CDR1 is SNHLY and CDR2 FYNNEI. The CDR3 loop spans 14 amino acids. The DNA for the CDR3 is TGTGCCAGCAGTGAAGCTAGCGGGGTGAATGAGCAGTCCTTC. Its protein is CASSEASGVNEQSF.

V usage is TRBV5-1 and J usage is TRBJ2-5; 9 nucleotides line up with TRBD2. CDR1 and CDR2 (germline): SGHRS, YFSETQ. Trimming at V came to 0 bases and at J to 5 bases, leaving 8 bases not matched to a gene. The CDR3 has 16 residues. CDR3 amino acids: CASSLERGATVETQYF. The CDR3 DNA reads TGCGCCAGCAGCTTGGAGCGGGGGGCGACGGTGGAGACCCAGTACTTC.

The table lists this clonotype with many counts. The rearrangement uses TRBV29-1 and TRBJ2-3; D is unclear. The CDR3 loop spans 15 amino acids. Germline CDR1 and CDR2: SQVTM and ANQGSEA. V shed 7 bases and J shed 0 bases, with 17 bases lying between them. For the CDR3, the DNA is TGCAGCGGCGTGGTGACACGGGCTAGCACAGATACGCAGTATTTT. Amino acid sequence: CSGVVTRASTDTQYF.

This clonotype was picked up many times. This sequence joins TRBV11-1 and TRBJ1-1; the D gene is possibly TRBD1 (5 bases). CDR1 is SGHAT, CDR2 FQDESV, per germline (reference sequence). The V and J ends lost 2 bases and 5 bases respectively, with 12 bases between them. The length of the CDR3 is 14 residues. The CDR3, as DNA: TGTGCCAGCAGCTTATTGGATCGGGGGACTGAAGCTTTCTTT. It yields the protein CASSLLDRGTEAFF.

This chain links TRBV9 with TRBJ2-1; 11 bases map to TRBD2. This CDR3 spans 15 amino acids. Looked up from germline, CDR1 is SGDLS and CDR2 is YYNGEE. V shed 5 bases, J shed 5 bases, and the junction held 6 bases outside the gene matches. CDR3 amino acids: CASRSPGLADNEQFF. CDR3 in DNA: TGTGCCAGCAGATCCCCGGGACTAGCGGACAATGAGCAGTTCTTC.

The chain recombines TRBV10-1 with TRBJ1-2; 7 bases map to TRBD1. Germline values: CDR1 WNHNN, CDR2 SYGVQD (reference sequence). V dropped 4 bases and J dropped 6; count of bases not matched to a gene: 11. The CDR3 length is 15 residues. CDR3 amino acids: CASSVETGSPHGYTF. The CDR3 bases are TGCGCCAGCAGTGTGGAGACAGGGTCCCCCCATGGCTACACCTTC.

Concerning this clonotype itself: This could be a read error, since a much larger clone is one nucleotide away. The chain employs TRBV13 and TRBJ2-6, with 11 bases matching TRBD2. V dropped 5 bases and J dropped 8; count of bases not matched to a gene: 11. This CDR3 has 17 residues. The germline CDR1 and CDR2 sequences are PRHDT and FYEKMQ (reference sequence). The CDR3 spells CASSELAGASGTNVLTF. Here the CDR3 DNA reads TGTGCCAGCAGCGAACTAGCGGGAGCCTCCGGGACCAACGTCCTGACTTTC.

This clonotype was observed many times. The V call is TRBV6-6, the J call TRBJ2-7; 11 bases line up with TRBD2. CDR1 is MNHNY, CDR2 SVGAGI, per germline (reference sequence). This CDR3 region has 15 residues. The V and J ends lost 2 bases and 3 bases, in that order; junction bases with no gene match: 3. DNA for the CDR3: TGTGCCAGCAGTTACCTGACTAGCGGGATCTACGAGCAGTACTTC. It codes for CASSYLTSGIYEQYF.

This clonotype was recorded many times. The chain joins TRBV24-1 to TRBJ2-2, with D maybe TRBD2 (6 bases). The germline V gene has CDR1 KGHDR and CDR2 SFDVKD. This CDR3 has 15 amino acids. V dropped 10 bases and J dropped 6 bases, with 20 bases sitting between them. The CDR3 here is CATGRDSQGPGELFF. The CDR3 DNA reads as TGTGCCACAGGGCGGGACTCACAAGGGCCCGGGGAGCTGTTTTTT.

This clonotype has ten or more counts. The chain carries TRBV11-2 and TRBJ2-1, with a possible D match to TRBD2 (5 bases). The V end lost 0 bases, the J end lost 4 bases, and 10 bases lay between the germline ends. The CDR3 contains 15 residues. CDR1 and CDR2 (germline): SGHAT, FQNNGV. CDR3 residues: CASSLEATTYNEQFF. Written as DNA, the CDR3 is TGTGCCAGCAGCTTAGAAGCGACTACGTACAATGAGCAGTTCTTC.

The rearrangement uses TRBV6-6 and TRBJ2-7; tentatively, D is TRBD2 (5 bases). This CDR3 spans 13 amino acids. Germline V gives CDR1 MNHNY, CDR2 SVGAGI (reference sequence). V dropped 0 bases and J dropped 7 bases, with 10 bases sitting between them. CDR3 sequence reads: CASSYSTNSEQYF. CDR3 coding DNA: TGTGCCAGCAGTTACTCGACTAACTCAGAGCAGTACTTC.

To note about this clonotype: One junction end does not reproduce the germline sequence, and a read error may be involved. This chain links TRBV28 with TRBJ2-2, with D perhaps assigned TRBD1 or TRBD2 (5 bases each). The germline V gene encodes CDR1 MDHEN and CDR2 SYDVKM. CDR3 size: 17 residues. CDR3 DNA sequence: TGTGCCAGCAGTCCAAGCAGGGTCGGTGTTGGTTCCGGGGTGCTGTTTTTT. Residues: CASSPSRVGVGSGVLFF.

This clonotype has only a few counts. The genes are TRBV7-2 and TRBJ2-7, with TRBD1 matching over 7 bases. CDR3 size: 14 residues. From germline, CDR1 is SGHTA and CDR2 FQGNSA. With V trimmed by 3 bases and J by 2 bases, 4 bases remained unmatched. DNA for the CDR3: TGTGCCAGCAGCTTTAGACAGGGTCCCTACGAGCAGTACTTC. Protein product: CASSFRQGPYEQYF.

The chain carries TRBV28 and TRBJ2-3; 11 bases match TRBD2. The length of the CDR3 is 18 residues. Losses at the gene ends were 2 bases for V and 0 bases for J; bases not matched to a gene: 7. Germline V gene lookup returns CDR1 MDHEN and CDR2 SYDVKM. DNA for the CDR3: TGTGCCAGCAGTTTAGGGCGACTAGCGGGACCTAGCACAGATACGCAGTATTTT. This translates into CASSLGRLAGPSTDTQYF.

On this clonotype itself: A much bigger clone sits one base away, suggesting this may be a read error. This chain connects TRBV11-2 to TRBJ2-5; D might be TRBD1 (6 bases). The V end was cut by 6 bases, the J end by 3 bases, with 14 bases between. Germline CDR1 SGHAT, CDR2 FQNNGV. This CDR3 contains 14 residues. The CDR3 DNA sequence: TGTGCCAGCAGTTCATACAGGGTGAAAGAGACCCAGTACTTC. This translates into CASSSYRVKETQYF.

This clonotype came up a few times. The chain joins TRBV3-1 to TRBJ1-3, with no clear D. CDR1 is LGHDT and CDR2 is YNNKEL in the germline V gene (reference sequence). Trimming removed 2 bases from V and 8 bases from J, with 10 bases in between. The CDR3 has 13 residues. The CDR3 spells CASSQFARDTIYF. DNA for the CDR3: TGTGCCAGCAGCCAATTTGCACGGGACACCATATATTTT.

CDR3 in amino acids: CASNFSRNNYGYTF. The DNA for the CDR3 is TGTGCCAGCAACTTTTCTAGGAATAACTATGGCTACACCTTC. The chain employs TRBV7-2 and TRBJ1-2; no clear D gene. Germline CDR1 SGHTA, CDR2 FQGNSA. Trimming removed 7 bases from V and 1 base from J, with 13 bases in between. The length of the CDR3 is 14 residues. The full variable domain, rest sourced from reference TRBV7-2 and TRBJ1-2, is GAGVSQSPSNKVTEKGKDVELRCDPISGHTALYWYRQSLGQGLEFLIYFQGNSAPDKSGLPSDRFSAERTGGSVSTLTIQRTQQEDSAVYLCASNFSRNNYGYTFGSGTRLTVV.

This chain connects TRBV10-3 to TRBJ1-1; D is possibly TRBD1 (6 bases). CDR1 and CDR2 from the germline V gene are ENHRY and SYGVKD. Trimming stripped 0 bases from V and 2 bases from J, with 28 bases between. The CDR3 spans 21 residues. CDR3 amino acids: CAISESWRGPGGGGRNTEAFF. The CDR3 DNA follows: TGTGCCATCAGTGAGTCATGGAGGGGCCCGGGTGGCGGGGGGCGCAACACTGAAGCTTTCTTT.

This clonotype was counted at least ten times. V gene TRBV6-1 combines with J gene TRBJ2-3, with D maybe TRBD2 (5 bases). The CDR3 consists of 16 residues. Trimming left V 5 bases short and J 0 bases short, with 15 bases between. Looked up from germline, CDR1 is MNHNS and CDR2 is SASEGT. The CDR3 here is CASSWTEETSTDTQYF. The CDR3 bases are TGTGCCAGCAGTTGGACGGAGGAGACTAGCACAGATACGCAGTATTTT.

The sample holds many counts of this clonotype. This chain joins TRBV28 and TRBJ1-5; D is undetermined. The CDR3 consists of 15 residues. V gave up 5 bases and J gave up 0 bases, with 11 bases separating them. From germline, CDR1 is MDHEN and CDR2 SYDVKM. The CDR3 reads CASSPIGNSNQPQHF. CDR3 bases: TGTGCCAGCAGTCCCATTGGCAATAGCAATCAGCCCCAGCATTTT.

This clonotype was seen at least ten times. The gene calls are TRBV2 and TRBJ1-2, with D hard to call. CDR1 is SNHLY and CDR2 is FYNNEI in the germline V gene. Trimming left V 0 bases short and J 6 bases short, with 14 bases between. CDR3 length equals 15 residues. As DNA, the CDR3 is TGTGCCAGCAGTGAAGCGGCCAGTACCCTTGATGGCTACACCTTC. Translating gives CASSEAASTLDGYTF. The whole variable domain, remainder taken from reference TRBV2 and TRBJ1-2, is EPEVTQTPSHQVTQMGQEVILRCVPISNHLYFYWYRQILGQKVEFLVSFYNNEISEKSEIFDDQFSVERPDGSNFTLKIRSTKLEDSAMYFCASSEAASTLDGYTFGSGTRLTVV.

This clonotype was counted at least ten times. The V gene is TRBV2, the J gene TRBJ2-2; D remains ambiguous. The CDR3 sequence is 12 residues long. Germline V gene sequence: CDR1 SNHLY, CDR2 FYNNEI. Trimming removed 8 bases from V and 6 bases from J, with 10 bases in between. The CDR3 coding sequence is TGTGCCAGCGTGTATCCAGCCGGGGAGCTGTTTTTT. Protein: CASVYPAGELFF.

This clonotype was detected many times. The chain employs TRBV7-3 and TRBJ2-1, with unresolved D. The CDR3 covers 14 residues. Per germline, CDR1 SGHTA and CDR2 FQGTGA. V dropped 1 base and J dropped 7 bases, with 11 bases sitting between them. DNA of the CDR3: TGTGCCAGCAGCTTAAGAGGCAGCCCTAATGAGCAGTTCTTC. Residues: CASSLRGSPNEQFF.